The TCR beta chain under discussion was sequenced for a study of human T cells and chemical hapten exposure. At the level of the study: DPC at 0.01% went onto the upper back in patch tests, read at 6 days.

This CDR3 spans 20 amino acids. The V gene lost 4 bases and the J gene lost 4 bases, with 33 bases spanning the gap. Germline V gene lookup returns CDR1 SGHRS and CDR2 YFSETQ. This clonotype was detected only a few times. TCRdb re-derived calls from the RACE reads in MiXCR, one entry per CDR3 protein. The profile shows 95,000 to 100,000 distinct CDR3 sequences, 10% to 12% of them singletons. As to time point: pre-sensitization, week 0. Treatment denoted: therapeutic diphenylcyclopropenone sensitization with weekly scalp DPC. The chain employs TRBV5-1 and TRBJ2-7, with D tentatively TRBD2 (7 bases). This receptor was obtained from a woman aged 55 to 70 with alopecia areata. Some clones in this sample may be carry-over from other donors' samples. The sample in question was whole blood, obtained in connection with sensitization to the hapten diphenylcyclopropenone (DPC). CDR3 loop: CASSLKPLPIFGGPRYEQYF. The CDR3, as DNA: TGCGCCAGCAGCCTAAAGCCCCTACCAATCTTCGGGGGGCCAAGATACGAGCAGTACTTC.